The 10 T cell receptor beta chains below come from one sample, sequenced in a study of T cells in Graves' hyperthyroidism and ophthalmopathy (dated by TCRdb to between 2019 and 2020). The method was multiplex PCR. TCRdb names Illumina HiSeq 2000 as the instrument used. Amplification of TCR beta CDR3 regions was carried out from RNA transcripts. For the first round of RT-PCR on the TCR CDR3, the HTBI primer set was used together with the Qiagen OneStep RT-PCR kit. TCRdb redid the processing of the public reads, applying fastp at Q25 and MiXCR, and retained in-frame beta chains. Each entry is one CDR3 protein sequence, shown with its most common DNA and genes. For this sample there are 300,000 or so distinct CDR3 sequences; around a sixth appear just once. About 49% of the sample rests with the top ten. Sequencing was performed on blood. The source of these receptors is a woman in her forties or fifties with Graves' hyperthyroidism.

The table lists this clonotype with many counts. V is TRBV20-1 and J is TRBJ2-3, with 13 positions matching TRBD2. The ends lost 5 bases at V and 3 bases at J; junction bases unmatched: 8. This CDR3 has 16 residues. Germline loops: CDR1 DFQATT, CDR2 SNEGSKA (reference sequence). DNA of the CDR3: TGCAGTGCTGACGGAGGACTAGCGGGAGCTACAGATACGCAGTATTTT. It yields the protein CSADGGLAGATDTQYF.

This chain connects TRBV2 to TRBJ1-2; tentative D call: TRBD1 (5 bases). The germline CDR1 and CDR2 sequences are SNHLY and FYNNEI. Trimming took 3 bases from V and 6 from J, leaving 11 bases between them. This CDR3 has 13 amino acids. Here the CDR3 reads CASSELRAHGYTF. DNA for the CDR3: TGTGCCAGCAGTGAGCTCAGGGCCCATGGCTACACCTTC.

The sample holds one count of this clonotype. The CDR3 DNA reads as TGCAGCGGGAGGGGGGTCGGATACGGTGAAGCTTTCTTT. It specifies CSGRGVGYGEAFF. V and J are TRBV29-1 and TRBJ1-1, with D perhaps TRBD1 (6 bases). This CDR3 is built from 13 residues. Germline V gene lookup returns CDR1 SQVTM and CDR2 ANQGSEA. V was shortened by 7 bases and J by 7 bases, with 19 bases between the two germline ends.

This rearrangement joins TRBV6-4 to TRBJ2-1, with D maybe TRBD2 (5 bases). Germline lookup yields CDR1 MRHNA and CDR2 SNTAGT. CDR3 length: 15 amino acids. Between the trimmed V and J ends, which lost 0 bases and 15 bases, there was a span of 21 bases. This chain's CDR3 is CASSDSGSAAMRVFF. As DNA, the CDR3 is TGTGCCAGCAGTGACTCAGGGTCGGCGGCTATGCGGGTGTTCTTC.

This clonotype was counted between two and nine times. V is TRBV15 and J is TRBJ1-2; a possible D gene is TRBD1 (6 bases). The germline CDR1 and CDR2 sequences are LNHNV and YYDKDF (reference sequence). This CDR3 is built from 14 residues. V was pared by 5 bases and J by 2 bases, with 12 bases between. The CDR3 spells CATSGDTTNYGYTF. CDR3 coding DNA: TGTGCCACCAGCGGGGACACAACCAACTATGGCTACACCTTC.

As for this clonotype: A much larger clone differs by one base, so this may be a read error. The chain has TRBV6-1 and TRBJ2-1; D is undetermined. The closer fit of TRBJ2-7 to the DNA end suggests the J call may be wrong. Germline values: CDR1 MNHNS, CDR2 SASEGT. This CDR3 is built from 15 residues. Here the CDR3 reads CASSEEWRGYNEQYF. CDR3 DNA: TGTGCCAGCAGTGAGGAGTGGCGTGGCTACAATGAGCAGTACTTC.

This clonotype was observed many times. This chain connects TRBV5-5 to TRBJ2-5, with D tentatively TRBD2 (5 bases). This CDR3 is built from 14 residues. CDR1 SGHKS and CDR2 YYEKEE come from the germline V gene (reference sequence). The V end was cut by 4 bases, the J end by 1 base, with 11 bases between. Here the CDR3 DNA reads TGTGCCAGCAGCAGGACGGGATTCCAAGAGACCCAGTACTTC. This sequence encodes CASSRTGFQETQYF.

This rearrangement joins TRBV4-1 to TRBJ1-1; no reliable D call. V lost 4 bases and J 4 bases, leaving 16 bases between the germline ends. The CDR3 covers 15 residues. Germline V gives CDR1 MGHRA, CDR2 YSYEKL. The CDR3 region has the DNA TGCGCCAGCAGCCCCAGGATTGTCGGAAGCACTGAAGCTTTCTTT. It specifies CASSPRIVGSTEAFF.

This clonotype was detected ten times or more. The chain's CDR3 is CASSLARGWGYAGPTEAFF. The CDR3 region has the DNA TGTGCCAGCAGTTTAGCTCGGGGGTGGGGCTATGCCGGTCCCACTGAAGCTTTCTTT. V and J are TRBV12-3 or TRBV12-4 and TRBJ1-1; D is perhaps TRBD1 (5 bases). The CDR3 spans 19 residues. The V gene lost 0 bases and the J gene lost 4 bases, with 24 bases spanning the gap.

This clonotype came up many times. The rearrangement joins TRBV11-2 to TRBJ2-4, with D unresolved. V lost 5 bases and J lost 5, with 13 bases in between. There are 14 residues in the CDR3. Germline V gives CDR1 SGHAT, CDR2 FQNNGV. Here the CDR3 reads CASSAGAGENIQYF. CDR3 sequence (DNA): TGTGCCAGCAGCGCAGGAGCAGGTGAAAACATTCAGTACTTC.